A single sample gave rise to the 24 T cell receptor beta chains below, sequenced in a study of shared clonotypes between healthy human individuals. This table comes from immunoSEQ multiplex PCR, and its TCRdb copy is limited to in-frame clones, with some not included. Of nearly 1,000,000 clones in the sample, over 75% are singletons; the top ten hold approximately 1.5%. Sequencing used memory CD4+ T cells sorted from blood. Subset defined: CD45RA-negative fraction. These receptors originate from a man between 18 and 29 years old in good health.

This chain connects TRBV28 to TRBJ2-5; the match to TRBD2 covers 7 bases. CDR1 is MDHEN and CDR2 is SYDVKM in the germline V gene. The V segment lost 7 bases and the J segment 1 base; nucleotides outside the gene matches: 6. CDR3 size: 14 residues. The CDR3 loop is CASKVAGSQETQYF. The CDR3 DNA reads as TGTGCCAGCAAGGTAGCGGGTAGCCAAGAGACCCAGTACTTC.

A word on this clone: The identical CDR3 is also encoded by other nucleotide sequences in the sample. The chain combines TRBV10-3 with TRBJ1-3; D gene unclear. Trimming took 3 bases from V and 0 from J, leaving 9 bases between them. This CDR3 has 15 residues. Germline CDR1 is ENHRY and CDR2 is SYGVKD. CDR3 nucleotide sequence: TGTGCCATCAGTGAAGGCCCGAGCTCTGGAAACACCATATATTTT. This translates into CAISEGPSSGNTIYF.

The chain has TRBV11-1 and TRBJ2-3, with D unresolved. The CDR3 loop spans 13 amino acids. CDR1 SGHAT and CDR2 FQDESV come from the germline V gene (reference sequence). V was trimmed by 7 bases and J by 4 bases, leaving 12 bases between them. The CDR3 DNA reads as TGTGCCAGCACCCCCATAGCCTCAGATACGCAGTATTTT. Translated: CASTPIASDTQYF.

This rearrangement joins TRBV30 to TRBJ1-4; D is uncertain. This CDR3 comprises 12 residues. The ends were cut back, 1 base at V and 5 bases at J, with 5 bases in the middle. Germline V gene lookup returns CDR1 GTSNPN and CDR2 SVGIG (reference sequence). CDR3 DNA sequence: TGTGCCTGGAGTGGGGCGAATGAAAAACTGTTTTTT. Amino acids: CAWSGANEKLFF.

J is TRBJ1-1 and V is TRBV7-2; D is unresolved. Trimming took off 6 bases at V and 5 bases at J, with 13 bases between the two ends. The CDR3 has 13 residues. Germline CDR1 reads SGHTA; CDR2 reads FQGNSA. The CDR3 DNA sequence: TGTGCCAGCAGTCCTCGCATACGGACTGAAGCTTTCTTT. Protein product: CASSPRIRTEAFF.

The CDR3 loop is CASSRDTDQPQHF. As DNA, the CDR3 is TGTGCCAGCTCCCGGGACACCGATCAGCCCCAGCATTTT. V gene TRBV18 combines with J gene TRBJ1-5; possible D gene TRBD1, 6 bases. The CDR3 has 13 residues. Trimming cost V 6 bases and J 5 bases, with 11 bases left between them. Germline CDR1 is KGHSH and CDR2 is LQKENI.

The gene calls are TRBV5-4 and TRBJ2-3; TRBD2 aligns across 11 bases. Germline assignment: CDR1 SGHNT and CDR2 YYREEE (reference sequence). This CDR3 spans 15 amino acids. Trimming at V came to 5 bases and at J to 8 bases, leaving 10 bases not matched to a gene. CDR3 sequence: CASRLAGAPGGTQYF. CDR3 nucleotides: TGTGCCAGCAGACTAGCGGGAGCCCCGGGCGGTACGCAGTATTTT.

The J gene is TRBJ2-5, the V gene TRBV4-2; D perhaps matches TRBD1 (5 bases). The CDR3 spans 15 residues. Trimming took 4 bases from V and 2 from J, leaving 14 bases between them. The germline V gene encodes CDR1 LGHNA and CDR2 YNFKEQ. CDR3 DNA sequence: TGTGCCAGCAGCCCCCAAGGGCAGGGTCAAGAGACCCAGTACTTC. It yields the protein CASSPQGQGQETQYF.

This chain connects TRBV25-1 to TRBJ1-1; possible D gene TRBD1, 6 bases. Trimming took off 7 bases at V and 5 bases at J, with 14 bases between the two ends. CDR1 MGHDK and CDR2 SYGVNS come from the germline V gene. The CDR3 spans 13 residues. The CDR3 DNA sequence: TGTGCCAGCAAACAGGGCTCGTGGACTGAAGCTTTCTTT. Its protein is CASKQGSWTEAFF.

This chain connects TRBV6-5 to TRBJ2-4; 7 bases line up with TRBD2. CDR1 is MNHEY and CDR2 is SVGAGI in the germline V gene. This CDR3 has 14 residues. J lost 6 bases, V lost 5 bases, and 7 bases had no gene match. The DNA of the CDR3 is TGTGCCAGCAGTAGCGGGGCTCCCTCAAACATTCAGTACTTC. This codes for CASSSGAPSNIQYF.

This clone was picked up one time. CDR3 protein: CASSPSFSGYEQYF. CDR3 DNA: TGTGCCAGCTCACCGTCATTTAGCGGCTACGAGCAGTACTTC. The gene calls are TRBV18 and TRBJ2-7, with D perhaps matching TRBD2 (6 bases). V was clipped by 3 bases and J by 3 bases, with 12 bases between them. The length of the CDR3 is 14 residues. Germline loops: CDR1 KGHSH, CDR2 LQKENI.

V gene TRBV18 combines with J gene TRBJ1-2; D uncertain. The CDR3 spans 12 residues. Germline V gene data show CDR1 as KGHSH and CDR2 as LQKENI. The V end lost 4 bases, the J end lost 4 bases, and 7 bases lay between the germline ends. CDR3: CASSLPPYGYTF. The CDR3 region has the DNA TGTGCCAGCTCACTCCCCCCCTATGGCTACACCTTC.

The chain carries TRBV5-1 and TRBJ2-7, with TRBD1 as a possible D gene (5 bases). Germline V gene sequence: CDR1 SGHRS, CDR2 YFSETQ. Trimming removed 4 bases from V and 3 bases from J, with 14 bases in between. The CDR3 contains 14 residues. CDR3 sequence: CASSEGAFVYEQYF. CDR3 nucleotide sequence: TGCGCCAGCAGCGAAGGGGCATTCGTCTACGAGCAGTACTTC.

V and J are TRBV18 and TRBJ2-3; no clear D. V dropped 3 bases and J dropped 4 bases, with 8 bases sitting between them. The CDR3 has 13 amino acids. Germline-derived CDR1 and CDR2 are KGHSH and LQKENI. This CDR3 reads CASSPPSPDTQYF. The DNA for the CDR3 is TGTGCCAGCTCACCTCCATCGCCAGATACGCAGTATTTT.

This chain links TRBV5-1 with TRBJ2-7, with TRBD1 matching 9 bases. With 4 bases clipped from V and 6 bases from J, the junction kept 11 bases outside the gene matches. Germline lookup yields CDR1 SGHRS and CDR2 YFSETQ. The CDR3 has 15 amino acids. The CDR3 reads CASSPAGDRATEQYF. The CDR3 DNA follows: TGCGCCAGCAGCCCGGCCGGGGACAGGGCCACCGAGCAGTACTTC. Using reference TRBV5-1 and TRBJ2-7 for the parts outside the CDR3, the full variable domain is KAGVTQTPRYLIKTRGQQVTLSCSPISGHRSVSWYQQTPGQGLQFLFEYFSETQRNKGNFPGRFSGRQFSNSRSEMNVSTLELGDSALYLCASSPAGDRATEQYFGPGTRLTVT.

V and J are TRBV19 and TRBJ2-2; D gene unclear. The germline V and J ends were trimmed by 5 bases and 7 bases, with 17 bases remaining between them. The CDR3 length is 15 residues. Germline lookup yields CDR1 LNHDA and CDR2 SQIVND (reference sequence). The CDR3 sequence: CASSGGDTFLGELFF. In nucleotides, the CDR3 is TGTGCCAGTAGTGGTGGAGACACGTTTCTCGGGGAGCTGTTTTTT.

The chain joins TRBV25-1 to TRBJ1-6; 10 nucleotides match TRBD1. The CDR3 consists of 16 residues. From germline, CDR1 is MGHDK and CDR2 SYGVNS. After removal of 6 bases from V and 5 bases from J, the junction contained 7 bases not matched to a gene. The CDR3 here is CASRGTGAPNNSPLHF. As DNA, the CDR3 is TGTGCCAGCAGGGGGACAGGGGCGCCAAATAATTCACCCCTCCACTTT.

V is TRBV25-1 and J is TRBJ2-2, with D perhaps TRBD2 (5 bases). V was shortened by 10 bases and J by 7 bases, with 10 bases between the two germline ends. The CDR3 runs to 11 residues. Germline-derived CDR1 and CDR2 are MGHDK and SYGVNS. The CDR3 bases are TGTGCCACCGCGGGTGGCGGGGAGCTGTTTTTT. Translating gives CATAGGGELFF.

This clone was picked up a small number of times. The chain is built from TRBV4-1 and TRBJ2-3; D not certain. The germline V gene encodes CDR1 MGHRA and CDR2 YSYEKL. The CDR3 runs 16 residues. The V gene lost 0 bases and the J gene lost 2 bases, with 12 bases spanning the gap. CDR3 sequence (DNA): TGCGCCAGCAGCCAAGAACAGTACAGCTACACAGATACGCAGTATTTT. Its protein product is CASSQEQYSYTDTQYF.

Turning to this clone: The same CDR3 arises from other DNA sequences in this sample as well. The chain couples TRBV5-1 to TRBJ2-1; no clear D gene. Germline V gene lookup returns CDR1 SGHRS and CDR2 YFSETQ. Trimming stripped 2 bases from V and 8 bases from J, with 11 bases between. The CDR3 runs 13 residues. CDR3 sequence: CASSLSRPDEQFF. As DNA, the CDR3 is TGCGCCAGCAGCTTAAGTCGGCCCGATGAGCAGTTCTTC.

V and J are TRBV19 and TRBJ2-7, with TRBD1 matching 7 bases. The J segment lost 6 bases and the V segment lost 5 bases, leaving 4 bases of the junction unmatched. Per germline, CDR1 LNHDA and CDR2 SQIVND (reference sequence). The CDR3 loop spans 12 amino acids. In DNA, the CDR3 is TGTGCCAGTAGTGAAACAGGGGCCGAGCAGTACTTC. Its protein is CASSETGAEQYF.

This clone was observed many times. The chain combines TRBV7-9 with TRBJ1-1, with D maybe TRBD1 (6 bases). V lost 6 bases and J lost 6, with 20 bases in between. The CDR3 has 15 amino acids. From germline, CDR1 is SEHNR and CDR2 FQNEAQ (reference sequence). CDR3 bases: TGTGCCAGCAGGCAGACCCAGGGGACCTCCTCTGAAGCTTTCTTT. Translation: CASRQTQGTSSEAFF.

The chain carries TRBV7-8 and TRBJ2-3; a weak D match, TRBD2 (7 bases). Trimming shortened V by 8 bases and J by 5 bases, and 26 bases separated the two germline ends. The CDR3 is made up of 17 amino acids. The germline CDR1 and CDR2 sequences are SGHVS and FQNEAQ. The CDR3, as DNA: TGTGCCAGCGGATCCTCTAGCGGCCGGGGGGCCGAAGATACGCAGTATTTT. This encodes CASGSSSGRGAEDTQYF.

This sequence joins TRBV5-6 and TRBJ2-1; D might be TRBD2 (5 bases). Trimming pared 3 bases from V and 1 base from J, leaving 17 bases between. Germline V gives CDR1 SGHDT, CDR2 YYEEEE. The CDR3 spans 17 residues. The CDR3 DNA is TGTGCCAGCAGCTACAGAGGCGGGTCGGTTTCCTACAATGAGCAGTTCTTC. It translates to CASSYRGGSVSYNEQFF.